This T cell receptor beta chain was captured in a study of blood T cell repertoires in COVID-19. About the research overall: Specimens from acute and convalescent COVID-19 originated in the United States, Italy and Spain.

Germline CDR1 is SNHLY and CDR2 is FYNNEI. The CDR3 loop spans 14 amino acids. V gave up 6 bases and J gave up 3 bases, with 12 bases separating them. Profiled with immunoSEQ multiplex PCR; TCRdb holds only in-frame clones, not every one. The sample has 150,000 to 200,000 clones, approximately 95% seen once; the top ten hold 1.5% to 2.5%. Sequenced input: peripheral blood. The chain is built from TRBV2 and TRBJ2-1; D might be TRBD1 (7 bases). The source of this sequence is a woman in her fifties or sixties with COVID-19, enrolled during active disease. CDR3 sequence (DNA): TGTGCCAGCAGGAGGCAGGGGGGCTACAATGAGCAGTTCTTC. Its protein product is CASRRQGGYNEQFF.